The 12 T cell receptor beta chains below were found in one sample sequenced in a study of shared clonotypes between healthy human individuals. Sequencing used immunoSEQ multiplex PCR; TCRdb keeps in-frame clones, though not all of them. The sample has more than 2,000,000 clones, about 92% seen once. The sequencing sample was made of naive CD4+ T cells from PBMCs. Subset meaning: CD45RA+ positively selected. These receptors originate from a man aged 18 to 29 in good health. Some clones in this sample may be carry-over from other donors' samples.

V is TRBV7-3 and J is TRBJ2-1; the D gene could be TRBD1 or TRBD2 (5 bases each). This CDR3 is built from 14 residues. Trimming stripped 2 bases from V and 8 bases from J, with 13 bases between. Germline-derived CDR1 and CDR2 are SGHTA and FQGTGA. This CDR3 is CASSLGPGRDEQFF. The CDR3, as DNA: TGTGCCAGCAGCTTAGGGCCAGGGCGGGATGAGCAGTTCTTC.

This clone was seen once. The identical CDR3 is also encoded by other nucleotide sequences in the sample. The chain employs TRBV18 and TRBJ2-7; no clear D gene. The germline CDR1 and CDR2 sequences are KGHSH and LQKENI. Trimming cost V 2 bases and J 3 bases, with 11 bases left between them. There are 14 residues in the CDR3. CDR3 region: CASSPGRRNYEQYF. The DNA for the CDR3 is TGTGCCAGCTCACCAGGGCGAAGGAACTACGAGCAGTACTTC.

The chain recombines TRBV5-1 with TRBJ2-5; D possibly corresponds to TRBD1 (5 bases). Between the trimmed V and J ends, which lost 4 bases and 4 bases, there was a span of 14 bases. This CDR3 region has 14 residues. CDR1 is SGHRS, CDR2 YFSETQ, per germline. Here the CDR3 DNA reads TGCGCCAGCAGCCTGTGGCAGCAGGGAGAGACCCAGTACTTC. Protein: CASSLWQQGETQYF.

In the case of this clone: Other DNA sequences in the sample encode the same CDR3. This chain links TRBV9 with TRBJ2-2, with 8 bases fitting TRBD2. The V segment lost 2 bases and the J segment 2 bases; nucleotides outside the gene matches: 5. Germline CDR1 is SGDLS and CDR2 is YYNGEE. The CDR3 totals 16 residues. Written as DNA, the CDR3 is TGTGCCAGCAGCGTCGGGCTAGCGGGTAACACCGGGGAGCTGTTTTTT. This codes for CASSVGLAGNTGELFF.

The DNA of the CDR3 is TGTGCCAGCGCCAGTCGTTGGCTGTACGAGCAGTACTTC. It yields the protein CASASRWLYEQYF. V gene TRBV2 combines with J gene TRBJ2-7, with D unclear. This CDR3 spans 13 amino acids. Germline assignment: CDR1 SNHLY and CDR2 FYNNEI. V shed 8 bases and J shed 4 bases, with 15 bases lying between them.

This rearrangement joins TRBV11-3 to TRBJ2-3; TRBD2 might be the D (5 bases). Germline V gene data show CDR1 as SGHNT and CDR2 as YENEEA. There are 13 residues in the CDR3. The ends were cut back, 3 bases at V and 6 bases at J, with 10 bases in the middle. DNA of the CDR3: TGTGCCAGCAGCTTTTGGAGGACGGATACGCAGTATTTT. The encoded protein is CASSFWRTDTQYF. Full variable domain (remainder filled in from reference TRBV11-3 and TRBJ2-3): EAGVVQSPRYKIIEKKQPVAFWCNPISGHNTLYWYLQNLGQGPELLIRYENEEAVDDSQLPKDRFSAERLKGVDSTLKIQPAELGDSAVYLCASSFWRTDTQYFGPGTRLTVL.

This clone showed up just once. This chain links TRBV5-6 with TRBJ2-1; D perhaps matches TRBD2 (5 bases). Germline CDR1 SGHDT, CDR2 YYEEEE. The CDR3 loop spans 15 amino acids. The V end lost 0 bases, the J end lost 2 bases, and 9 bases lay between the germline ends. As DNA, the CDR3 is TGTGCCAGCAGCTTGGAACTAGATGCCTACAATGAGCAGTTCTTC. Amino acid sequence: CASSLELDAYNEQFF.

The chain recombines TRBV29-1 with TRBJ2-5; 8 nucleotides align to TRBD1. Unmatched junction bases numbered 9, after V lost 7 bases and J lost 2 bases. The CDR3 is made up of 14 amino acids. Germline values: CDR1 SQVTM, CDR2 ANQGSEA. As DNA, the CDR3 is TGCAGCGGATCCAGGGGGCATCGGCAAGAGACCCAGTACTTC. The encoded protein is CSGSRGHRQETQYF.

V and J are TRBV2 and TRBJ2-4; 7 positions agree with TRBD1. The germline V gene encodes CDR1 SNHLY and CDR2 FYNNEI. Losses at the gene ends were 8 bases for V and 0 bases for J; bases not matched to a gene: 7. This CDR3 spans 15 amino acids. In nucleotides, the CDR3 is TGTGCCAGCCACGGACAGGCTCTAGCCAAAAACATTCAGTACTTC. As protein: CASHGQALAKNIQYF.

The rearrangement uses TRBV7-8 and TRBJ2-1, with D hard to call. V dropped 5 bases and J dropped 4 bases, with 18 bases sitting between them. The CDR3 extends over 16 amino acids. The germline V gene encodes CDR1 SGHVS and CDR2 FQNEAQ. CDR3 loop: CASSRGVQGNYNEQFF. CDR3 bases: TGTGCCAGCAGCCGAGGAGTACAAGGGAATTACAATGAGCAGTTCTTC.

The chain has TRBV5-1 and TRBJ2-7; 9 bases agree with TRBD2. The V gene's germline CDR1 is SGHRS and CDR2 YFSETQ. The CDR3 runs to 15 residues. The J segment lost 4 bases and the V segment lost 4 bases, leaving 9 bases of the junction unmatched. The CDR3 DNA follows: TGCGCCAGCAGCCCACCACTAGCGGGTCAGTACGAGCAGTACTTC. It yields the protein CASSPPLAGQYEQYF.

This chain connects TRBV9 to TRBJ2-2; perhaps TRBD1 as D (5 bases). Per germline, CDR1 SGDLS and CDR2 YYNGEE. V lost 2 bases to trimming and J lost 7 bases, with 15 bases between them. This CDR3 contains 15 residues. CDR3 bases: TGTGCCAGCAGCGTTGGGGCCCCTAGGGTCGGGGAGCTGTTTTTT. Its protein product is CASSVGAPRVGELFF.